This TCR beta chain was recorded in a study of cytomegalovirus exposure and HLA in healthy donors. The primer mix had 60 Vbeta and 13 Jbeta primers. Authors' data handling: About 88 million unique TCR beta chains, roughly 11 million of them shared, were counted by a later analysis. Measured with immunoSEQ multiplex PCR; TCRdb has only the in-frame clones, and not every one. V, J and clone size reflect that table, while D and trimming were determined from the DNA. This sample has about 78,000 clones, with nearly 80% found just once. Of note for this clone: What it recognizes is unknown.

Study findings and constraints: Common viral pathogens seemed to be connected with several of the most significant clusters, according to a later analysis. The study designated 150 or so TCR beta chains cytomegalovirus-associated.

This TCR was sampled from a woman in her forties or fifties in good health and CMV-seropositive. Sequencing was carried out using PBMCs.

The CDR3 DNA follows: TGTGCCAGTAGTCCGGACTGGGCCGGGGCCAACGTCCTGACTTTC. The encoded protein is CASSPDWAGANVLTF. The chain joins TRBV19 to TRBJ2-6, with D possibly being TRBD2 (5 bases). V was clipped by 5 bases and J by 4 bases, with 12 bases between them. The CDR3 sequence is 15 residues long. Germline CDR1 reads LNHDA; CDR2 reads SQIVND (reference sequence).